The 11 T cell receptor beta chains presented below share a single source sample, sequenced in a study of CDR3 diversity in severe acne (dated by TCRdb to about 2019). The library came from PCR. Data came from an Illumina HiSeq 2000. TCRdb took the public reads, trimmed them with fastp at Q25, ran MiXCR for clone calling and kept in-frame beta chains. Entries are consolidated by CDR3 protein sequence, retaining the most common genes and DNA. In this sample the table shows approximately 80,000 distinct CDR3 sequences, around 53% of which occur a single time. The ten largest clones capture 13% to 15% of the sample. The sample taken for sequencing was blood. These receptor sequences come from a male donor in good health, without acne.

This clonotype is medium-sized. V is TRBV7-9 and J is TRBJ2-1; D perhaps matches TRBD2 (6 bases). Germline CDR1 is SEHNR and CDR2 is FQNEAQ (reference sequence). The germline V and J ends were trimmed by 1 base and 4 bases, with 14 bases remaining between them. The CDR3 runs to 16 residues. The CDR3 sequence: CASSLGGGWGYNEQFF. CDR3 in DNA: TGTGCCAGCAGCTTAGGCGGAGGGTGGGGGTACAATGAGCAGTTCTTC.

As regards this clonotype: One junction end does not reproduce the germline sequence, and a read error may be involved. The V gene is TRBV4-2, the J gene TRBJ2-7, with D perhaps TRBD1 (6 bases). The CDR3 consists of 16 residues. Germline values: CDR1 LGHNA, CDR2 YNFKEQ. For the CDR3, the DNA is TGTGCCAGCGGCCAAGACAGGAGAATAGTGGTCTACGAGCAGTACTTC. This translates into CASGQDRRIVVYEQYF.

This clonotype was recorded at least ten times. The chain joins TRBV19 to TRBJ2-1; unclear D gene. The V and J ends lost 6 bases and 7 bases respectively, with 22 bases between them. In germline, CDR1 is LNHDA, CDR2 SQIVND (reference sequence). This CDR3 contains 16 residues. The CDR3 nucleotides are TGTGCCAGTAGACCCTCTAAAGTGGTTGTGAAGAATGAGCAGTTCTTC. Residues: CASRPSKVVVKNEQFF.

The CDR3 is CASSRDRGDGAFF. The DNA for the CDR3 is TGTGCCAGCAGCCGGGACAGGGGCGATGGAGCTTTCTTT. The V and J genes are TRBV7-9 and TRBJ1-1; TRBD1 matches 10 bases. The length of the CDR3 is 13 residues. The V segment lost 5 bases and the J segment 10 bases; nucleotides outside the gene matches: 7. Looked up from germline, CDR1 is SEHNR and CDR2 is FQNEAQ (reference sequence).

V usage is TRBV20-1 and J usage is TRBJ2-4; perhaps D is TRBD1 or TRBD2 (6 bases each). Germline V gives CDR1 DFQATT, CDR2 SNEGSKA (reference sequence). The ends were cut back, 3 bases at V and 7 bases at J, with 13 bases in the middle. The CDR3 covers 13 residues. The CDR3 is CSARRGVTNIQYF. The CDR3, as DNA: TGCAGTGCTAGGAGGGGGGTAACGAACATTCAGTACTTC.

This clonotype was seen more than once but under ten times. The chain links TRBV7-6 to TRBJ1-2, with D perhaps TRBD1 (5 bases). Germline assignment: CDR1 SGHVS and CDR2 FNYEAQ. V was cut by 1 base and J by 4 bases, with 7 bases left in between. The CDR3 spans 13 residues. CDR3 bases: TGTGCCAGCAGCTTAGGGGACGCCTATGGCTACACCTTC. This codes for CASSLGDAYGYTF.

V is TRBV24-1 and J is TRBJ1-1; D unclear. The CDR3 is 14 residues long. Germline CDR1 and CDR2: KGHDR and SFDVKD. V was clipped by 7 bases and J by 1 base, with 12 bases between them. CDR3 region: CATSGGRPNTEAFF. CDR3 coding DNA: TGTGCCACCAGCGGAGGACGGCCGAACACTGAAGCTTTCTTT.

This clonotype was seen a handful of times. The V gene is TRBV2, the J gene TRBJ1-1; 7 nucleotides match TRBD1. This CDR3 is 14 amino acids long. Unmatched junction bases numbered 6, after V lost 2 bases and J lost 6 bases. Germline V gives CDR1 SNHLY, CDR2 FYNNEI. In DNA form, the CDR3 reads TGTGCCAGCAGTGAACGCCCGACAGGGTCTGAAGCTTTCTTT. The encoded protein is CASSERPTGSEAFF.

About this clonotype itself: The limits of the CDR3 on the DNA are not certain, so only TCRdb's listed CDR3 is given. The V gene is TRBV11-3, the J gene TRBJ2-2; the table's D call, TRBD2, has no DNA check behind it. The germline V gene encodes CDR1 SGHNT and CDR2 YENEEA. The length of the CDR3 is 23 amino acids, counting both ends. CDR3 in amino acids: CASSSRTLAGFLRAVLRAGELFF.

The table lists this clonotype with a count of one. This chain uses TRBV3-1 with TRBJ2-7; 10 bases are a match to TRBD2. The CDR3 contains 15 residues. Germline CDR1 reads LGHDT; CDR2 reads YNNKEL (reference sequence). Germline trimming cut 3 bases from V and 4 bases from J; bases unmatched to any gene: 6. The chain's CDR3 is CASSQVAGGQYEQYF. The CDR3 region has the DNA TGTGCCAGCAGCCAGGTAGCGGGAGGCCAATACGAGCAGTACTTC.

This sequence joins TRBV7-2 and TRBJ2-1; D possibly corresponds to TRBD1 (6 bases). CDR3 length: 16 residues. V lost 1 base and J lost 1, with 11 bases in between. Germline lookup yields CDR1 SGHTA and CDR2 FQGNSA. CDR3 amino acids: CASSLGGPGSYNEQFF. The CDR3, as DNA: TGTGCCAGCAGCTTAGGGGGGCCGGGGTCCTACAATGAGCAGTTCTTC.